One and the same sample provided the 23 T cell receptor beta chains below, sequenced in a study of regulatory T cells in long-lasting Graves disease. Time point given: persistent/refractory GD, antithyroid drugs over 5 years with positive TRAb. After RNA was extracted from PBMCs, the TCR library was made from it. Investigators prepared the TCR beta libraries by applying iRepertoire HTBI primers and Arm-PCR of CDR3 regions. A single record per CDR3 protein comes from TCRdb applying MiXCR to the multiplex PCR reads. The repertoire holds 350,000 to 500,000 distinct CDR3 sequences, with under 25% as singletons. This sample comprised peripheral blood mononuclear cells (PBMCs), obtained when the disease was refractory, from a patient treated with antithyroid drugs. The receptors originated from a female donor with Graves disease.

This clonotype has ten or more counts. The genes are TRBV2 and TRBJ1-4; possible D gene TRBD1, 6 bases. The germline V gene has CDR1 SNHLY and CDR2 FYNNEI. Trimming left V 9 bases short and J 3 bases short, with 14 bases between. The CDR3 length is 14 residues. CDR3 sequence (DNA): TGTGCCAGTTCTTCTCAGGGGTCTAATGAAAAACTGTTTTTT. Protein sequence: CASSSQGSNEKLFF.

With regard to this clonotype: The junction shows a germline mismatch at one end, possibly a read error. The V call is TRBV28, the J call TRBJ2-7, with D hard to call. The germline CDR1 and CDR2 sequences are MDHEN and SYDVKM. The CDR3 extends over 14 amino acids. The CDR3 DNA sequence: TGTGCCAGCAGTCCACGGGTTCGCTCCTGCGAGCAGTACTTC. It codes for CASSPRVRSCEQYF.

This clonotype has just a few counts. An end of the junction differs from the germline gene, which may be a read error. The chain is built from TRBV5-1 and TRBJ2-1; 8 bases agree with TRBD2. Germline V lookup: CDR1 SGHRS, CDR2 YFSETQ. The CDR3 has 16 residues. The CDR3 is CASSLGNSGDFNEQFF. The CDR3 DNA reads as TGTGCCAGCAGCTTAGGTAATAGCGGGGACTTTAATGAGCAGTTCTTC.

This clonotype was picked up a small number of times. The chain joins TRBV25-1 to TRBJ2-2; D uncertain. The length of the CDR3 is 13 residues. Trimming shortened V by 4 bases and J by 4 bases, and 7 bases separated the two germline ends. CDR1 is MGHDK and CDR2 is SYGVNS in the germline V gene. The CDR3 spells CASSVGFTGELFF. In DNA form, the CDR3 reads TGTGCCAGCAGTGTAGGGTTCACCGGGGAGCTGTTTTTT.

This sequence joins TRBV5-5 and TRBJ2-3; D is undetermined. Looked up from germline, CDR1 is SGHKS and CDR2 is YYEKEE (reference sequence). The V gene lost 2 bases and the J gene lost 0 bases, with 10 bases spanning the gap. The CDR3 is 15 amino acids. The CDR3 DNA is TGTGCCAGCAGCTTAGCAGGAGTCAGCACAGATACGCAGTATTTT. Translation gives CASSLAGVSTDTQYF.

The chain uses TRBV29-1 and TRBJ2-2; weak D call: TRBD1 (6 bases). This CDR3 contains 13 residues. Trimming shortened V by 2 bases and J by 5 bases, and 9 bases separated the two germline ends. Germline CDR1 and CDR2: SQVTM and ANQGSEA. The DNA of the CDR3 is TGCAGCGTTGAAACAGGGCGAACCGGGGAGCTGTTTTTT. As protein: CSVETGRTGELFF.

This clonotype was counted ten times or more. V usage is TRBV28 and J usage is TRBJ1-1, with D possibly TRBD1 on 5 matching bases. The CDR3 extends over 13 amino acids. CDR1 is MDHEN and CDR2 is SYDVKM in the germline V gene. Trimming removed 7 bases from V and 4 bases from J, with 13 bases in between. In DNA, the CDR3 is TGTGCCAGCATCCCAGGGTTTGCCACTGAAGCTTTCTTT. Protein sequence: CASIPGFATEAFF.

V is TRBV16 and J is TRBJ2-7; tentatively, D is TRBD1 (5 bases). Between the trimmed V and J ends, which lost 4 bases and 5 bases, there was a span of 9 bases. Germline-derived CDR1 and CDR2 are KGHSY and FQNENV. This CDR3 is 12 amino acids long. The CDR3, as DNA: TGTGCCAGCAGCCCAGGGTATAACGAGCAGTACTTC. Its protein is CASSPGYNEQYF.

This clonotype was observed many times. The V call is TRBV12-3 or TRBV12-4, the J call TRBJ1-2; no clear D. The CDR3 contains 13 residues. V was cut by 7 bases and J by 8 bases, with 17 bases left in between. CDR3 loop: CASTRAQGSGYTF. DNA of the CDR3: TGTGCCAGCACGAGGGCACAAGGTTCGGGCTACACCTTC.

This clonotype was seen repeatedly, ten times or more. The CDR3 bases are TGTGCCAGCGGGGGAGGGACAGGCACGGGCCGGCAGTACGTC. Protein product: CASGGGTGTGRQYV. J is TRBJ2-7 and V is TRBV28; D is possibly TRBD1 (8 bases). This CDR3 contains 14 residues. V lost 8 bases to trimming and J lost 9 bases, with 23 bases between them. Germline V gene data show CDR1 as MDHEN and CDR2 as SYDVKM.

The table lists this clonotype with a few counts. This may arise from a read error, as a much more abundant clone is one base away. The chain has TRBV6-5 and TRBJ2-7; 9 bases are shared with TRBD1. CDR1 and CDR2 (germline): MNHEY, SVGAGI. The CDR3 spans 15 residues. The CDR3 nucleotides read TGTGCCGGCAGTTGGGGGACAGGGATTTCCTACGAGCAGTACTTC. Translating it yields CAGSWGTGISYEQYF.

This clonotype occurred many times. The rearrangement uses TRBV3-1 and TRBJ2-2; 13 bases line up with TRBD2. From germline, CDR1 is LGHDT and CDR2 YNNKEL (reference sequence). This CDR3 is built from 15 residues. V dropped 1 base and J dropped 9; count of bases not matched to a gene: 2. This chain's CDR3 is CASSQGTSGSRELFF. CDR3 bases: TGTGCCAGCAGCCAAGGGACTAGCGGGAGTCGGGAGCTGTTTTTT.

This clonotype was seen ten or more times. DNA for the CDR3: TGTGCCATCAGTGAGCGGGGGGAGCAGGAAAAACTGTTTTTT. Its protein is CAISERGEQEKLFF. The chain employs TRBV10-3 and TRBJ1-4, with D possibly matching TRBD1 (5 bases). The CDR3 is 14 residues long. The germline V gene has CDR1 ENHRY and CDR2 SYGVKD. Trimming cost V 2 bases and J 8 bases, with 12 bases left between them.

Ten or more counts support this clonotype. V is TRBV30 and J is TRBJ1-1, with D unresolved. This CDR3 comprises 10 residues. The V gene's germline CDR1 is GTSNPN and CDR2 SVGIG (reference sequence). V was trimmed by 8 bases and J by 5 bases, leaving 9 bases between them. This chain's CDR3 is CAATYTEAFF. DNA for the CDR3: TGTGCCGCAACGTATACTGAAGCTTTCTTT.

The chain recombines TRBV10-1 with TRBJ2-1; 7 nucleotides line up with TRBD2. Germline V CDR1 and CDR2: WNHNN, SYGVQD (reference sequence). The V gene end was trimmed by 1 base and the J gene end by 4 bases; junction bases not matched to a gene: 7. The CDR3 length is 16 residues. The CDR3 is CASSELAGDLYNEQFF. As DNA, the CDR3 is TGCGCCAGCAGTGAGTTGGCGGGAGACCTATACAATGAGCAGTTCTTC.

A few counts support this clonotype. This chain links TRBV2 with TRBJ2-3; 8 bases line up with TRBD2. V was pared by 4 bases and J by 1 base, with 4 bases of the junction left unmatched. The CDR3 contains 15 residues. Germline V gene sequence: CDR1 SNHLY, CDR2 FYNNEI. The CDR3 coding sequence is TGTGCCAGCAGTGGGGGAGCGGGAGGCACAGATACGCAGTATTTT. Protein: CASSGGAGGTDTQYF.

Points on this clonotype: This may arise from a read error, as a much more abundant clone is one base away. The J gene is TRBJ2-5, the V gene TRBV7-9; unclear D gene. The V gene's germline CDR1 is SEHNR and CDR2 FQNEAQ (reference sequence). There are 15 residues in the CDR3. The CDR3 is CASSLGSGTQGTQYF. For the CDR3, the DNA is TGTGCCAGCAGCTTAGGCTCCGGTACACAAGGGACCCAGTACTTC. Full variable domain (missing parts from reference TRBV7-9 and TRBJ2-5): DTGVSQNPRHKITKRGQNVTFRCDPISEHNRLYWYRQTLGQGPEFLTYFQNEAQLEKSRLLSDRFSAERPKGSFSTLEIQRTEQGDSAMYLCASSLGSGTQGTQYFGPGTRLLVL.

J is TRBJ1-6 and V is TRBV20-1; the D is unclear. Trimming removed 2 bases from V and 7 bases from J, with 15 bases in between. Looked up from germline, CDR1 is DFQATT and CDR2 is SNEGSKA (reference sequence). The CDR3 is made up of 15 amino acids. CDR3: CSARRPGVLNSPLHF. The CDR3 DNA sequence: TGCAGTGCTAGAAGACCGGGCGTTCTGAATTCACCCCTCCACTTT.

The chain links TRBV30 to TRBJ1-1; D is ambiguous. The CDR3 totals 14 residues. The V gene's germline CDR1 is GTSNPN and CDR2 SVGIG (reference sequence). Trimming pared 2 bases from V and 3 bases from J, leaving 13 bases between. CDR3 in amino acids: CAWSQDVAHTEAFF. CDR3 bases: TGTGCCTGGAGTCAGGATGTAGCACACACTGAAGCTTTCTTT. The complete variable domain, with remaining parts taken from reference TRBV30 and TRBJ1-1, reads SQTIHQWPATLVQPVGSPLSLECTVEGTSNPNLYWYRQAAGRGLQLLFYSVGIGQISSEVPQNLSASRPQDRQFILSSKKLLLSDSGFYLCAWSQDVAHTEAFFGQGTRLTVV.

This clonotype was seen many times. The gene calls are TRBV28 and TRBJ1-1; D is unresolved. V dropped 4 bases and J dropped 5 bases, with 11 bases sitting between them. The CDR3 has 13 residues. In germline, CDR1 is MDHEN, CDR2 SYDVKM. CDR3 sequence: CASSYGGRTEAFF. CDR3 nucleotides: TGTGCCAGCAGTTACGGCGGGCGAACTGAAGCTTTCTTT.

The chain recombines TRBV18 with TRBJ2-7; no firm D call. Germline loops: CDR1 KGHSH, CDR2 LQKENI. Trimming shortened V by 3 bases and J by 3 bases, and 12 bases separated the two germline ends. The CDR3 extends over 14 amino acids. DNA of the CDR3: TGTGCCAGCTCACCGAACACGCGCCTCTACGAGCAGTACTTC. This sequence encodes CASSPNTRLYEQYF.

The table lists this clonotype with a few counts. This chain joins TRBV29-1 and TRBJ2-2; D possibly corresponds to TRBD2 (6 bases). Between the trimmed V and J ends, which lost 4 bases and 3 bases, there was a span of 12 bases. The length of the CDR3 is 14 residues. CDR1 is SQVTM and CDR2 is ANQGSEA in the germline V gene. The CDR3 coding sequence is TGCAGCGTTGCCGGTTTAGCGGACACCGGGGAGCTGTTTTTT. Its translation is CSVAGLADTGELFF.

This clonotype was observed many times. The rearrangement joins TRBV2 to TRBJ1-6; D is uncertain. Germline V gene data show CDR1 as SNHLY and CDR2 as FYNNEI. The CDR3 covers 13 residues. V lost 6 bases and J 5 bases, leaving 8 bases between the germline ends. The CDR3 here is CASRMNHNSPLHF. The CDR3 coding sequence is TGTGCCAGCAGGATGAACCATAATTCACCCCTCCACTTT. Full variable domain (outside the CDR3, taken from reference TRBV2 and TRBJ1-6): EPEVTQTPSHQVTQMGQEVILRCVPISNHLYFYWYRQILGQKVEFLVSFYNNEISEKSEIFDDQFSVERPDGSNFTLKIRSTKLEDSAMYFCASRMNHNSPLHFGNGTRLTVT.